This T cell receptor (beta chain) is drawn from a study of blood T cell repertoires in COVID-19. About the research overall: From T cells, B-cell-depleted T cells, or PBMCs came the material, which was cDNA or gDNA.

The CDR3 has 16 residues. Germline assignment: CDR1 LGHDT and CDR2 YNNKEL (reference sequence). The trim removed 3 bases at V and 5 bases at J, leaving 10 bases unmatched. Profiling relied on immunoSEQ multiplex PCR, and the TCRdb table lists in-frame clones only, not all of them. The sample records approximately 200,000 clones, about 91% being singletons. This sequence was found in a middle-aged woman with acute COVID-19. V usage is TRBV3-1 (or the pseudogene TRBV3-2) and J usage is TRBJ2-3; 8 positions agree with TRBD1. Sequencing was done on a sample of PBMCs or T cells enriched from blood (not recorded which). CDR3 sequence (DNA): TGTGCCAGCAGCCAGGAAGGCAGGGGGCTGGGAGATACGCAGTATTTT. Translating gives CASSQEGRGLGDTQYF.